This T cell receptor beta chain was documented in a study of cytomegalovirus exposure and HLA in healthy donors (dated by TCRdb to the late 2010s). As for the study more broadly: In an earlier analysis of about 560 of the donors, less than 350 Gb of sequence data and 117 million unique TCR beta sequences from about 190 million T cells were reported. Donor age, sex, ethnicity and CMV serostatus were compiled together with the repertoire data. The later analysis used no new phenotypic data to find candidate immune exposures, relying instead on TCR beta sequences and their occurrence across donors. Typing coverage differed by locus: A, B, C, DRB1 and DQB1 were typed in about 629-640 donors, DQA1 in 500 to 550, DPA1 in 600 to 610, and DPB1 in 400 to 480. Along with the 666-subject first cohort, a separate validation cohort of 120 different subjects was used. Class I and class II HLA loci were covered by the typing at four-digit resolution. A later analysis re-analyzed previously published TCR beta repertoires from about 600 donors and added high-resolution HLA genotyping to study TCR occurrence patterns. The study aimed to test whether signatures of past pathogen exposure could be identified by cataloging public T cell receptors. Of the roughly 410 genotyped donors, 70% to 90% were placed in the genetic ancestry cluster associated with self-reported Caucasian donors. Across under 500 genotyped donors of the cohort, an average of roughly 230,000 unique TCR beta nucleotide sequences per donor were sequenced, and roughly 17% of those sequences were non-productive. To predict cytomegalovirus infection status, the study brought together high-throughput TCR immunosequencing, statistical association of individual TCRs with disease status, and machine learning. All discovery cohort repertoires had been generated using a single sequencing platform. An early release that covered 500 to 800 HLA-typed donors contained 300 to 350 gigabases of sequencing data and tens of millions of unique TCR sequences. About 5 DR-DQ haplotypes were handled as single units for association and clustering, since linkage in the cohort was strong. In a later genetic analysis, genome-wide SNP genotypes for about 65% of the 666 donors were used, and that subset was treated as a discovery cohort. The study profiled the T cell repertoires of under 700 subjects by immunosequencing and related them to cytomegalovirus serostatus. An earlier analysis of 587 of the donors applied high-throughput TCR beta sequencing to assess whether each TCR beta V gene segment acted as functional or pseudogenic.

CDR1 and CDR2 are drawn from the germline V gene: LGHNA, YNFKEQ. Including the terminal cysteine and phenylalanine, the CDR3 comprises 16 residues. Just CDR3 DNA is preserved here, 48 bases in frame from base 1. Trimming takes 1 base from V and 4 bases from J, and the germline ends sit 11 bases apart. The method was the immunoSEQ multiplex PCR assay. For the multiplex PCR, a mixture combining 60 forward primers for TCR Vbeta segments and 13 reverse primers for TCR Jbeta segments was used. A multiplex PCR assay on genomic DNA amplified the CDR3 region of rearranged TCR beta genes. The amplified TCR beta libraries were sequenced on the Illumina HiSeq System as 87-base-pair reads. In the paper's pipeline: A later analysis counted approximately 84 million unique TCR beta chains across the 500 to 850 repertoires, and 9.5 million to 11 million of these chains were shared by at least two donors. A nearest-neighbor algorithm error-corrected the raw reads and collapsed the reads into unique sequences, merging closely related sequences to remove PCR and sequencing errors. CDR3 sequences were aligned to IMGT reference sequences to assign V, D and J gene segments. For a sequence to be retained, at least a six-nucleotide match to both a V gene segment and a J gene segment was required. A rearrangement counted as productive if the CDR3 had no stop codons and remained in frame with V and J, and every other rearrangement counted as non-productive. Following IMGT convention, CDR3 was defined as the stretch from the second conserved V-encoded cysteine up to the conserved J-encoded phenylalanine. The earlier analysis of about 640 of the donors excluded any sequence lacking an unambiguous match to a single V gene segment. An earlier analysis of over 450 of the donors classified V segments as functional when productive rearrangements were above 56.7% and as segregating when the standard deviation between donors was above 5%. To diagnose cytomegalovirus status from the catalog of TCR beta chain sequences, a statistical classification framework was built. A later analysis assigned V and J genes by comparing TCR nucleotide sequences with IMGT/GENE-DB human TR gene sequences. A later analysis assigned CDR3 sequences and most-parsimonious VDJ recombination scenarios with the TCRdist pipeline. In a later analysis, each TCR beta chain was defined by its CDR3 amino acid sequence together with its V-gene family, and reads without a unique V-gene family were excluded. To address suspected cross-contamination and a sequencing artifact, a later analysis removed around 600 highly shared, low-generation-probability nucleotide sequences. For each public chain, a later analysis derived a clonal expansion index from normalized ranks of inferred template counts within each repertoire. A later analysis computed generation probabilities with a VDJ recombination model fitted to out-of-frame rearrangements, and checked the results against IGoR. Hypergeometric tests were used in a later analysis to score TCR-TCR, TCR-HLA and TCR-CMV co-occurrence, with a repertoire-size bias correction applied to the TCR pairs. A later analysis estimated false discovery rates by permuting HLA or CMV assignments 20 times. In a later analysis, co-occurring TCRs were grouped using DBSCAN, with TCRdist sequence similarity added in when clustering inside HLA-allele-positive subsets. Repertoires with fewer than 30,000 or more than 120,000 public chains were left out of co-occurrence clustering, as were about 5 repertoires with anomalous nucleotide sharing. In its TCRdb copy, this immuneACCESS table keeps in-frame sequences only and misses some clones. Where compared with another copy, unresolved V genes explain less than half of these, and the others have no known cause. D and trimming were read from the DNA, whereas the V and J calls and clone size are those reported in that table. This sample gives 95,000 to 150,000 clones in total; 70% to 75% of them show up just once. Approximately 4.1% of the sample rests with the top ten.

Of note for this clone: Its antigen remains undetermined. Nothing much larger sits one base from this clone, and base qualities are not available.

Results the study describes overall, beyond this receptor: According to a later genetic analysis, donors in an Asian-associated ancestry cluster had fewer N-insertions in productive TCRs than the roughly 670-donor mean. A few of the identified cytomegalovirus-associated TCR beta chains were confirmed in vitro to be specific for cytomegalovirus antigens. In both the original and validation cohorts, the classifier was reported to diagnose cytomegalovirus status with high specificity and sensitivity. Because counts were too low, roughly 16 rarely observed V segments, including chromosome 9 orphons, were left out of the earlier analysis of about 620 of the donors. An association between a missense DCLRE1C variant and V-gene and J-gene trimming of TCR beta chains was found in a later genetic analysis and replicated in an independent cohort. The study listed around 160 TCR beta chains as associated with cytomegalovirus. Only TCR beta chains were sequenced in this cohort, and the absence of alpha or paired-chain data limited detectable features. Because HLA typing was unavailable for some donors at each locus, only the typed subset was used in association tests. Broadly in line with IMGT annotations, most TCR beta V segments showed up in productive rearrangements about 90% or about 30% of the time in an earlier analysis of a few hundred of the donors. Across donors, most TCR sequences were observed very rarely, whereas some public TCRs were present in many individuals. According to a later analysis, parvovirus B19, influenza, CMV and Epstein-Barr virus appeared linked to several top co-occurrence clusters. For the cohort, immune exposure information was limited to CMV serostatus. A group of highly shared sequence variants was considered likely to be a technical artifact of the sequencing pipeline. When HLA alleles, especially DR and DQ, strongly co-occurred, TCR associations were difficult to assign to individual alleles. Some IMGT-functional V segments, including TRBV6-2 and TRBV6-3, could not be distinguished by the 87-base-pair reads and were therefore excluded. In a later analysis, HLA-associated TCR beta chains were found to be more clonally expanded and to have lower generation probabilities than equally common non-associated chains. In a later analysis, TCR association rates were found to vary across HLA loci, with the most associated TCRs seen for DRB1 alleles and the fewest for HLA-C alleles. Sequencing depth was assumed to be roughly uniform across donors in the presence/absence analyses, though that assumption may not hold. A further reported finding was that TCR beta sequences accurately predicted the HLA-A and HLA-B alleles for most subjects in the first cohort. Specific HLA alleles were associated with 16,951 TCR beta sequences at a false discovery rate of 0.05 in a later analysis. Most CMV-associated TCR beta chains appeared to be HLA-restricted in a later analysis, and the HLA associations seemed to be driven largely by CMV exposure. Correlated functional status among segregating V segments might reflect linkage disequilibrium, but an unknown experimental factor could not be ruled out. It was suggested by the authors that the approach could potentially be generalized to other disease states and immunological phenotypes.

The cohort comprised around 700 healthy bone marrow donors. At the time of sampling, all cohort members were nominally healthy, though unrecorded immune exposures were likely present. The donor tested CMV seronegative, placing the donor among the 350 or so seronegative members of the cohort. Every donor gave a peripheral blood sample, and the peripheral blood mononuclear cells from that sample were used for TCR beta sequencing. The Qiagen DNeasy Blood Extraction Kit was used to extract genomic DNA from the blood cell samples. The rearranged segments are TRBV4-2 and TRBJ2-6; the D gene is possibly TRBD1, with 5 bases matching. The material sequenced was PBMCs. The sequence derives from a woman aged 40 to 55 in good health and CMV-seronegative. The sequenced DNA is TGTGCCAGCAGCCAAGGTTCAGGGCGGGGGGCCAACGTCCTGACTTTC. Protein translation: CASSQGSGRGANVLTF.